The sequence of this TCR beta chain was determined in a study of T cells in localized non-small cell lung cancer. General study points: Uninvolved adjacent lung showed peak T cell clonality, exceeding tumor. Sequencing covered just one tumor region, so heterogeneity cannot be ruled out.

Remarks on this clone: What it binds is unknown.

CDR1 is SGHRS and CDR2 is YFSETQ in the germline V gene. The CDR3 extends over 14 amino acids. Trimming removed 0 bases from V and 4 bases from J; junction bases left unmatched: 0. The assay was immunoSEQ multiplex PCR, and TCRdb's table has in-frame clones only and misses some. The table lists 35,000 to 45,000 clones, approximately 94% of them singletons. The sequence was obtained from a female donor of 60 years or more with stage I lung adenocarcinoma. The starting material was peripheral blood, obtained before any cancer treatment. The rearrangement joins TRBV5-1 to TRBJ2-3; 9 nucleotides match TRBD2. CDR3 residues: CASSLGGGADTQYF. The CDR3 nucleotides are TGCGCCAGCAGCTTGGGCGGGGGGGCAGATACGCAGTATTTT.